This T cell receptor (beta chain) came from a study of CD8+ T cells in alopecia areata. Broader study findings: Alphabeta T cells residing in normal skin are also sequenced in scalp samples. Mice showed clearer TCR sharing than patients did, a gap that was possibly HLA-related. Clonality exceeded that of normal scalp in lesional scalp, most notably in alopecia totalis/universalis.

Following RNA extraction, reverse transcription yielded cDNA that acted as the sequencing template. TCRdb keeps only in-frame clones here, not all; method: immunoSEQ multiplex PCR. The table includes 98,000 or so clones, approximately 59% detected once. This clone was seen only a few times. Its antigen is currently unknown. CD4+ and CD8+ T cells were sorted from PBMCs stained for CD3, CD4 and CD8. The clonotype comes from a human donor in good health. Sample: CD8+ T cells sorted from blood.

CDR3 amino acids: CASSQPGQGRRGYTF. CDR3 nucleotide sequence: TGCGCCAGCAGCCAACCGGGACAGGGTCGGAGAGGCTACACCTTC. The gene calls are TRBV4-1 and TRBJ1-2; TRBD1 agrees at 9 bases. Trimming took 2 bases from V and 8 from J; bases not matched to a gene: 9. The CDR3 runs to 15 residues. From germline, CDR1 is MGHRA and CDR2 YSYEKL.